Listed below are T cell receptor beta chains from one sample, sequenced in a study of blood T cell repertoires in COVID-19. Generated by immunoSEQ multiplex PCR, the TCRdb table keeps only in-frame clones and is missing some. The repertoire holds roughly 220,000 clones, with around 88% as singletons. Material for sequencing was PBMCs or T cells enriched from blood (not recorded which). Every receptor here comes from a woman aged 45 to 65 with acute COVID-19. Each CDR3 is given with its conserved first and last residue.

CASSYSGGGQYF	TRBV6-5	TRBJ2-4
CASSSQDSGNTIYF	TRBV7-9	TRBJ1-3
CASSLQAGWRNTEAFF	TRBV7-2	TRBJ1-1
CASRCRYGYTF	TRBV12-2	TRBJ1-2
CASSLALRQTYEQYF	TRBV4-1	TRBJ2-7
CASSPEWDRGVGRSYEQYF	TRBV27	TRBJ2-7
CASSEAGTAGSYEQYF	TRBV6-1	TRBJ2-7
CASSSERDRNYGYTF	TRBV5-4	TRBJ1-2
CASSKNGISGANVLTF	TRBV7-6	TRBJ2-6
CASSLGGYNTQYF	TRBV5-6	TRBJ2-3
CASSRSFSYEQYF	TRBV19	TRBJ2-7
CASRTEQLLLHF	TRBV27	TRBJ1-6
CASSGTGTANSPLHF	TRBV28	TRBJ1-6
CASSPPLSSGRSYEQYF	TRBV18	TRBJ2-7
CSVVTGPYSGELFF	TRBV29-1	TRBJ2-2
CASTDAGTSGRTEQYF	TRBV2	TRBJ2-7
CASSLGPSNTGELFF	TRBV5-6	TRBJ2-2
CSASPPGQQYF	TRBV20-1	TRBJ2-4
CASSLSGGYQPQHF	TRBV28	TRBJ1-5
CAWSESAFSAGPLNTEAFF	TRBV30	TRBJ1-1
CASSLRTGSPNQPQHF	TRBV27	TRBJ1-5
CASSQTGDTQPQHF	TRBV3-1/TRBV3-2	TRBJ1-5
CASSYTSSGTTDTQYF	TRBV6-5	TRBJ2-3
CASSRRFTQTDSLNEKLFF	TRBV13	TRBJ1-4
CASRFSDRGPYEQYF	TRBV27	TRBJ2-7
CASSLFGRGAYEQYF	TRBV28	TRBJ2-7
CASKGLAGWETQYF	TRBV2	TRBJ2-5
CASSSLQGNEQFF	TRBV18	TRBJ2-1
CASSTRLTGSNSKQYF	TRBV27	TRBJ2-7
CASRRSSVTDTQYF	TRBV19	TRBJ2-3
CASSPGLATSEQFF	TRBV7-2	TRBJ2-1
CASSPQRSGQGVLGYGYTF	TRBV18	TRBJ1-2
CATGTGGTEAFF	TRBV2	TRBJ1-1
CASSRETGLNGYTF	TRBV4-1	TRBJ1-2
CASSFGTGAYEQYF	TRBV5-5	TRBJ2-7
CASSLRSTATGELFF	TRBV7-2	TRBJ2-2
CAICQGGASNEQYF	TRBV10-3	TRBJ2-7
CASSRTSGTGELFF	TRBV5-1	TRBJ2-2
CASSPGQGGQETGELFF	TRBV18	TRBJ2-2
CATSSLAGGRTDTQYF	TRBV15	TRBJ2-3
CASSQVIGSGETQYF	TRBV4-1	TRBJ2-5
CASSPSQLDYTF	TRBV18	TRBJ1-2